This TCR beta chain was recovered during a study of sequential checkpoint blockade in melanoma. The overall study: More than 20 patients had matched tumor biopsies before treatment and at week 13 after nivolumab or ipilimumab alone. Whole-study findings and limits: Pretreatment TIL clonality tracked with response in the nivolumab-first arm. Mutational load did not correlate with tumor T-cell fraction or clonality.

The treatment here: randomized to nivolumab then ipilimumab (arm A) or the reverse (arm B). Some clones are missing from TCRdb's copy, which holds only in-frame ones; the method was immunoSEQ multiplex PCR. The table records about 18,000 clones, around 70% of them present only once. On this clone: Its specificity is unknown.

CDR1 and CDR2 from the germline V gene are SGHRS and YFSETQ. Trimming took 2 bases from V and 0 from J, leaving 14 bases between them. The CDR3 is made up of 17 amino acids. The TCR sequence derives from a human donor with melanoma. The material was tumor tissue (inferred from file names), obtained from a patient given nivolumab and ipilimumab in sequence. The J gene is TRBJ1-4, the V gene TRBV5-1, with unresolved D. The CDR3 bases are TGCGCCAGCAGCTTTAGTCCCAACCTTGCAACTAATGAAAAACTGTTTTTT. It translates to CASSFSPNLATNEKLFF.